The 17 T cell receptor beta chains reported below all come from one sample, sequenced in a study of regulatory and conventional T cells in RAG deficiency. Repertoires were generated with immunoSEQ multiplex PCR, while TCRdb's copy carries only in-frame clones and drops some. The sample has some 35,000 clones, roughly three quarters seen once. The sorted conventional CD4+ T cells were CD25-low and CD127-high, with genomic DNA sequenced. The sample also formed part of further work on regulatory T cells. That paper states: Primers: 52 TRBV forward and 13 TRBJ reverse.

Sequenced input: CD4+ effector T cells sorted from blood. These receptors all stem from a human donor in good health.

The chain is built from TRBV5-1 and TRBJ1-5; 9 positions agree with TRBD1. Germline CDR1 reads SGHRS; CDR2 reads YFSETQ. The length of the CDR3 is 14 residues. J lost 6 bases, V lost 4 bases, and 5 bases had no gene match. For the CDR3, the DNA is TGCGCCAGCAGCCCGGACAGGGGAGCTCAGCCCCAGCATTTT. Residues: CASSPDRGAQPQHF.

The V and J genes are TRBV19 and TRBJ2-3, with D uncertain. This CDR3 is 16 amino acids long. Germline assignment: CDR1 LNHDA and CDR2 SQIVND (reference sequence). Trimming shortened V by 5 bases and J by 0 bases, and 15 bases separated the two germline ends. The CDR3 protein is CASSSWEITSTDTQYF. The CDR3 region has the DNA TGTGCCAGTAGTTCGTGGGAAATCACTAGCACAGATACGCAGTATTTT.

The count of this clone is one. The rearrangement links TRBV11-2 to TRBJ2-7; D uncertain. V dropped 3 bases and J dropped 2 bases, with 11 bases sitting between them. Looked up from germline, CDR1 is SGHAT and CDR2 is FQNNGV. The CDR3 loop spans 14 amino acids. The CDR3 DNA is TGTGCCAGCAGCTTGTCTACGGATACCTACGAGCAGTACTTC. Its translation: CASSLSTDTYEQYF.

The chain uses TRBV11-2 and TRBJ2-3; D may be TRBD2 (6 bases). CDR3 size: 16 residues. Germline V gene lookup returns CDR1 SGHAT and CDR2 FQNNGV. V was trimmed by 6 bases and J by 2 bases, leaving 18 bases between them. CDR3 region: CASRSTLAFITDTQYF. The CDR3 DNA follows: TGTGCCAGCAGATCCACCCTAGCGTTTATCACAGATACGCAGTATTTT.

This chain connects TRBV28 to TRBJ2-7; unclear D gene. This CDR3 region has 14 residues. The germline V gene has CDR1 MDHEN and CDR2 SYDVKM. Trimming took 7 bases from V and 3 from J, leaving 16 bases between them. The CDR3 DNA reads TGTGCCAGCAATTTTAACCTGGAAGGCTACGAGCAGTACTTC. Translating gives CASNFNLEGYEQYF.

The gene calls are TRBV6-5 and TRBJ1-3; D gene unclear. The CDR3 runs 14 residues. Trimming left V 2 bases short and J 1 base short, with 6 bases between. CDR1 is MNHEY and CDR2 is SVGAGI in the germline V gene. This CDR3 is CASSYGVSGNTIYF. CDR3 nucleotides: TGTGCCAGCAGTTACGGAGTGTCTGGAAACACCATATATTTT.

Here the CDR3 DNA reads TGTGCCAGTAGTTTGTCTCTCGGACAGGGTTCTACCGGGGAGCTGTTTTTT. This gives the protein CASSLSLGQGSTGELFF. This chain links TRBV19 with TRBJ2-2, with TRBD1 matching over 8 bases. Germline loops: CDR1 LNHDA, CDR2 SQIVND (reference sequence). The CDR3 contains 17 residues. J was trimmed by 5 bases and V by 5 bases; bases with no gene match: 13.

The table lists this clone with a count of one. The chain carries TRBV28 and TRBJ1-2; D gene uncertain. The CDR3 extends over 14 amino acids. Germline CDR1 reads MDHEN; CDR2 reads SYDVKM. The germline V and J ends were trimmed by 7 bases and 4 bases, with 16 bases remaining between them. This CDR3 reads CASKTTQPPYGYTF. The CDR3 DNA follows: TGTGCCAGCAAAACGACCCAGCCCCCCTATGGCTACACCTTC.

The count of this clone is one. The chain has TRBV6-5 and TRBJ1-5; 8 nucleotides agree with TRBD1. This CDR3 is built from 15 residues. Looked up from germline, CDR1 is MNHEY and CDR2 is SVGAGI. Trimming cost V 4 bases and J 4 bases; bases outside gene matches: 6. DNA of the CDR3: TGTGCCAGCAGTTCTGACAGGGGTGGGAATCAGCCCCAGCATTTT. Residues: CASSSDRGGNQPQHF.

The chain recombines TRBV12-5 with TRBJ2-1; no reliable D call. V lost 4 bases to trimming and J lost 5 bases, with 12 bases between them. The CDR3 runs to 14 residues. Germline loops: CDR1 LGHNT, CDR2 FRNRAP. DNA of the CDR3: TGTGCTAGTGGTTCCATGGCGGAAGACAATGAGCAGTTCTTC. This translates into CASGSMAEDNEQFF.

The V and J genes are TRBV28 and TRBJ2-7, with 7 bases lining up with TRBD1. The CDR3 spans 12 residues. The germline gives CDR1 MDHEN, CDR2 SYDVKM. With 4 bases clipped from V and 6 bases from J, the junction kept 3 bases outside the gene matches. CDR3 sequence: CASSSQGVEQYF. The CDR3, as DNA: TGTGCCAGCAGTTCCCAGGGGGTCGAGCAGTACTTC.

The chain couples TRBV5-6 to TRBJ2-1; D is unresolved. CDR3 length: 14 amino acids. The germline V gene has CDR1 SGHDT and CDR2 YYEEEE. Trimming pared 0 bases from V and 2 bases from J, leaving 6 bases between. The DNA for the CDR3 is TGTGCCAGCAGCTTGGTTGAGACCTACAATGAGCAGTTCTTC. Residues: CASSLVETYNEQFF.

The J gene is TRBJ1-2, the V gene TRBV9; D not resolved. Germline V CDR1 and CDR2: SGDLS, YYNGEE. CDR3 size: 14 residues. V was cut by 3 bases and J by 5 bases, with 14 bases left in between. CDR3 nucleotides: TGTGCCAGCAGCGGGAGCGGACGGCCGTATGGCTACACCTTC. Translated: CASSGSGRPYGYTF.

The CDR3 DNA reads as TGCGCCAGCAGCTTGGTAGGGACTAGCGTTGCTAGCACAGATACGCAGTATTTT. This sequence encodes CASSLVGTSVASTDTQYF. This chain uses TRBV5-1 with TRBJ2-3; 10 nucleotides align to TRBD2. Germline V gene lookup returns CDR1 SGHRS and CDR2 YFSETQ. The CDR3 has 18 residues. The V and J ends lost 0 bases and 0 bases, in that order; junction bases with no gene match: 7.

The rearrangement links TRBV10-1 to TRBJ2-2; D unclear. The CDR3 length is 14 residues. Trimming took off 0 bases at V and 7 bases at J, with 9 bases between the two ends. CDR1 and CDR2 from the germline V gene are WNHNN and SYGVQD (reference sequence). CDR3 region: CASSESISNGELFF. CDR3 coding DNA: TGCGCCAGCAGTGAGTCGATCAGTAACGGGGAGCTGTTTTTT.

CDR3 in amino acids: CASTLSRDTEAFF. The CDR3 DNA follows: TGTGCCAGTACCCTATCCCGAGACACTGAAGCTTTCTTT. This chain joins TRBV19 and TRBJ1-1, with D uncertain. V shed 7 bases and J shed 3 bases, with 12 bases lying between them. CDR3 length equals 13 residues. CDR1 is LNHDA, CDR2 SQIVND, per germline (reference sequence).

In DNA form, the CDR3 reads TGCGCCAGCAGCCAAGGCCCAGGGACAGGGGGTTTGGATCAGCCCCAGCATTTT. Residues: CASSQGPGTGGLDQPQHF. The chain uses TRBV4-1 and TRBJ1-5, with TRBD1 matching 11 bases. CDR3 size: 18 residues. CDR1 and CDR2 from the germline V gene are MGHRA and YSYEKL. Unmatched junction bases numbered 10, after V lost 1 base and J lost 5 bases.